The 27 T cell receptor beta chains reported below all come from one sample, sequenced in a study of T cell changes during pregnancy in multiple sclerosis. Some clones are missing from TCRdb's copy, which holds only in-frame ones; the method was immunoSEQ multiplex PCR. This table has tens of thousands of clones, roughly 89% appearing once. The sequences come from peripheral blood, collected in the second trimester of pregnancy. These receptors were collected from a female donor with multiple sclerosis, enrolled in a pregnancy study.

V gene TRBV6-6 combines with J gene TRBJ2-5; perhaps TRBD1 as D (6 bases). The CDR3 sequence is 16 residues long. V lost 3 bases and J 1 base, leaving 15 bases between the germline ends. The germline V gene encodes CDR1 MNHNY and CDR2 SVGAGI (reference sequence). CDR3 residues: CASSYPGTSSQETQYF. DNA for the CDR3: TGTGCCAGCAGTTATCCCGGGACATCTAGCCAAGAGACCCAGTACTTC.

The chain's CDR3 is CASSPRGEDTEAFF. In DNA, the CDR3 is TGCGCCAGCAGTCCGCGGGGAGAGGACACTGAAGCTTTCTTT. V is TRBV23-1 and J is TRBJ1-1; no definite D call. TRBV23-1 is placed among ORFs of uncertain function. The CDR3 totals 14 residues. V was pared by 4 bases and J by 3 bases, with 12 bases between.

The chain combines TRBV11-3 with TRBJ2-6; D is uncertain. The germline V gene has CDR1 SGHNT and CDR2 YENEEA. The CDR3 length is 17 residues. V was shortened by 1 base and J by 1 base, with 11 bases between the two germline ends. The CDR3 protein is CASSLALSTSGANVLTF. The CDR3, as DNA: TGTGCCAGCAGCTTAGCCCTCTCTACTTCTGGGGCCAACGTCCTGACTTTC.

The chain combines TRBV2 with TRBJ1-5; 11 positions agree with TRBD1. With V trimmed by 6 bases and J by 2 bases, 12 bases remained unmatched. This CDR3 has 18 amino acids. Per germline, CDR1 SNHLY and CDR2 FYNNEI. The CDR3: CASSHAGQGGLGNQPQHF. The CDR3 DNA is TGTGCCAGCAGCCACGCGGGACAGGGGGGATTAGGCAATCAGCCCCAGCATTTT.

V usage is TRBV6-1 and J usage is TRBJ2-4; 7 bases match TRBD2. Trimming cost V 1 base and J 1 base; bases outside gene matches: 7. Germline V gene lookup returns CDR1 MNHNS and CDR2 SASEGT. This CDR3 has 17 residues. CDR3 nucleotides: TGTGCCAGCAGTGAAGGGGGAGGGATTGTGGCCAAAAACATTCAGTACTTC. Its translation is CASSEGGGIVAKNIQYF.

This sequence joins TRBV4-3 and TRBJ2-7, with D hard to call. Trimming pared 2 bases from V and 3 bases from J, leaving 14 bases between. Germline values: CDR1 LGHNA, CDR2 YSLEER. The CDR3 length is 15 residues. CDR3 amino acids: CASSQYIGSGYEQYF. The DNA of the CDR3 is TGCGCCAGCAGCCAATATATCGGGTCGGGCTACGAGCAGTACTTC.

The rearrangement joins TRBV6-1 to TRBJ1-2; 8 nucleotides match TRBD1. Germline CDR1 is MNHNS and CDR2 is SASEGT. Losses at the gene ends were 1 base for V and 4 bases for J; bases not matched to a gene: 5. This CDR3 spans 15 amino acids. The CDR3 bases are TGTGCCAGCAGTGAAGTATCAGGGGGCAGCTATGGCTACACCTTC. Amino acid sequence: CASSEVSGGSYGYTF.

The rearrangement joins TRBV9 to TRBJ2-5; TRBD2 matches at 13 bases. The CDR3 consists of 15 residues. Germline lookup yields CDR1 SGDLS and CDR2 YYNGEE. V lost 2 bases, J lost 5 bases, and 3 bases stayed unmatched. CDR3 loop: CASSVGLAGYETQYF. CDR3 nucleotide sequence: TGTGCCAGCAGCGTGGGACTAGCGGGATACGAGACCCAGTACTTC.

The chain carries TRBV7-3 and TRBJ2-3, with 7 bases aligning to TRBD1. Germline V CDR1 and CDR2: SGHTA, FQGTGA. The junction had 8 bases not matched to a gene; V was cut back by 5 bases and J by 0 bases. The CDR3 runs to 16 residues. CDR3 amino acids: CASSPNRDSSTDTQYF. CDR3 bases: TGTGCCAGCAGCCCCAACCGGGACAGCAGCACAGATACGCAGTATTTT.

This clone has just one count. The rearrangement joins TRBV29-1 to TRBJ2-3, with D perhaps matching TRBD2 (6 bases). The V gene's germline CDR1 is SQVTM and CDR2 ANQGSEA. V dropped 5 bases and J dropped 0 bases, with 12 bases sitting between them. This CDR3 region has 14 residues. In DNA, the CDR3 is TGCAGCGTTTCGGGCGGGACTAGCACAGATACGCAGTATTTT. It specifies CSVSGGTSTDTQYF.

The chain joins TRBV6-6 to TRBJ2-7, with D hard to call. V was shortened by 2 bases and J by 3 bases, with 8 bases between the two germline ends. The CDR3 is 13 amino acids. Germline CDR1 MNHNY, CDR2 SVGAGI (reference sequence). CDR3 protein: CASSYETYYEQYF. DNA for the CDR3: TGTGCCAGCAGTTACGAAACTTACTACGAGCAGTACTTC.

This chain links TRBV5-1 with TRBJ2-1; 8 bases agree with TRBD2. The germline gives CDR1 SGHRS, CDR2 YFSETQ. The CDR3 spans 15 residues. J lost 6 bases, V lost 2 bases, and 7 bases had no gene match. The chain's CDR3 is CASSLGLARLNEQFF. Written as DNA, the CDR3 is TGCGCCAGCAGCTTAGGACTAGCCCGACTCAATGAGCAGTTCTTC.

This chain joins TRBV7-3 and TRBJ2-5; 12 bases map to TRBD1. The CDR3 is 17 amino acids. Germline lookup yields CDR1 SGHTA and CDR2 FQGTGA. V lost 1 base and J lost 5; bases outside the gene matches: 8. CDR3 loop: CASSLMPPGQGAETQYF. The CDR3 coding sequence is TGTGCCAGCAGCTTAATGCCCCCGGGACAGGGGGCTGAGACCCAGTACTTC.

The V call is TRBV27, the J call TRBJ1-6, with D perhaps TRBD1 (5 bases). The CDR3 is 13 residues long. Trimming removed 3 bases at V and 9 bases at J, with 9 bases between. From germline, CDR1 is MNHEY and CDR2 SMNVEV (reference sequence). CDR3 residues: CASSFGGVSPLHF. For the CDR3, the DNA is TGTGCCAGCAGTTTCGGGGGGGTTTCACCCCTCCACTTT.

This clone was counted once. The J gene is TRBJ2-3, the V gene TRBV28; 10 nucleotides line up with TRBD2. From germline, CDR1 is MDHEN and CDR2 SYDVKM. This CDR3 is 17 amino acids long. Trimming took 3 bases from V and 4 from J; bases not matched to a gene: 10. CDR3 nucleotides: TGTGCCAGCAGTTTGGGTCTAGCGGGAGAGGGGGCAGATACGCAGTATTTT. This sequence encodes CASSLGLAGEGADTQYF.

This clone was detected only once. The J gene is TRBJ1-3, the V gene TRBV4-1; TRBD1 matches at 10 bases. V was pared by 4 bases and J by 4 bases, with 19 bases of the junction left unmatched. The germline V gene has CDR1 MGHRA and CDR2 YSYEKL. The length of the CDR3 is 20 residues. The CDR3 nucleotides read TGCGCCAGCAGCCTAATTTCTTTCCTTCCGGGACAGGGGAGAGGAAACACCATATATTTT. Its translation: CASSLISFLPGQGRGNTIYF.

This clone turned up a few times. The CDR3 coding sequence is TGTGCCAGCAGCACAAGACAGGGGGCAGGTGAAGCTTTCTTT. The encoded protein is CASSTRQGAGEAFF. This sequence joins TRBV7-2 and TRBJ1-1; 10 bases fit TRBD1. The CDR3 consists of 14 residues. Trimming cost V 5 bases and J 7 bases; bases outside gene matches: 7. Germline CDR1 is SGHTA and CDR2 is FQGNSA.

The chain uses TRBV7-9 and TRBJ1-4, with TRBD1 as a possible D gene (6 bases). CDR1 is SEHNR and CDR2 is FQNEAQ in the germline V gene (reference sequence). The CDR3 runs 15 residues. V was cut by 1 base and J by 5 bases, with 11 bases left in between. Written as DNA, the CDR3 is TGTGCCAGCAGCTTAGAACTAGGGGGAAATGAAAAACTGTTTTTT. Amino acids: CASSLELGGNEKLFF.

The V and J genes are TRBV18 and TRBJ1-3; no clear D. Germline V gene lookup returns CDR1 KGHSH and CDR2 LQKENI. The germline V and J ends were trimmed by 1 base and 0 bases, with 10 bases remaining between them. CDR3 length: 16 residues. CDR3 sequence reads: CASSPRPDSSGNTIYF. CDR3 DNA sequence: TGTGCCAGCTCACCACGTCCGGACTCCTCTGGAAACACCATATATTTT.

The chain carries TRBV13 and TRBJ2-3, with TRBD2 matching over 9 bases. The CDR3 length is 16 residues. From germline, CDR1 is PRHDT and CDR2 FYEKMQ (reference sequence). Trimming took 5 bases from V and 2 from J; bases not matched to a gene: 8. The CDR3 nucleotides read TGTGCCAGCAGCCTTGCGCGGGGGGGGACCACAGATACGCAGTATTTT. Its translation: CASSLARGGTTDTQYF.

This rearrangement joins TRBV4-3 to TRBJ1-1; unclear D gene. V shed 0 bases and J shed 2 bases, with 10 bases lying between them. Germline CDR1 reads LGHNA; CDR2 reads YSLEER. This CDR3 is built from 15 residues. Here the CDR3 DNA reads TGCGCCAGCAGCCAAGATCTATCCGGTAACACTGAAGCTTTCTTT. The encoded protein is CASSQDLSGNTEAFF.

The chain joins TRBV11-3 to TRBJ2-5; D possibly corresponds to TRBD2 (5 bases). CDR3 size: 12 residues. V was cut by 5 bases and J by 5 bases, with 9 bases left in between. Germline CDR1 reads SGHNT; CDR2 reads YENEEA. The CDR3 region is CASSLGSETQYF. CDR3 bases: TGTGCCAGCAGCCTTGGGAGCGAGACCCAGTACTTC.

The chain is built from TRBV5-1 and TRBJ2-7; D is perhaps TRBD2 (5 bases). Trimming stripped 3 bases from V and 4 bases from J, with 17 bases between. The CDR3 consists of 15 residues. In germline, CDR1 is SGHRS, CDR2 YFSETQ. The CDR3 sequence is CASSSSRGLRYEQYF. The CDR3 DNA is TGCGCCAGCAGCTCCTCACGCGGGCTGAGGTACGAGCAGTACTTC.

This chain links TRBV11-2 with TRBJ1-3; TRBD1 aligns across 8 bases. This CDR3 comprises 16 residues. V trimming: 5 bases; J trimming: 3 bases; junction bases outside the gene matches: 9. Germline V lookup: CDR1 SGHAT, CDR2 FQNNGV. DNA of the CDR3: TGTGCCAGCAGCCACCCCGGACAGGGAATTGGAAACACCATATATTTT. This codes for CASSHPGQGIGNTIYF.

DNA for the CDR3: TGTGCCAGCAGCCCTAGCCGGACCCCCTCCTACGAGCAGTACTTC. Translation gives CASSPSRTPSYEQYF. J is TRBJ2-7 and V is TRBV7-9, with D possibly being TRBD2 (5 bases). V was pared by 5 bases and J by 0 bases, with 14 bases between. Germline assignment: CDR1 SEHNR and CDR2 FQNEAQ (reference sequence). The CDR3 is made up of 15 amino acids.

This clone was counted only a few times. The chain is built from TRBV27 and TRBJ2-5; 7 bases align to TRBD1. This CDR3 contains 15 residues. J gave up 2 bases and V 0 bases, and 3 bases lay outside the gene matches. Germline-derived CDR1 and CDR2 are MNHEY and SMNVEV (reference sequence). DNA of the CDR3: TGTGCCAGCAGTTTATCCCGGGGACAGCAAGAGACCCAGTACTTC. Translating it yields CASSLSRGQQETQYF.

The rearrangement joins TRBV5-6 to TRBJ2-5; TRBD1 is a possible D gene (6 bases). V lost 2 bases, J lost 2 bases, and 7 bases lay in between. The CDR3 spans 13 residues. Looked up from germline, CDR1 is SGHDT and CDR2 is YYEEEE. The CDR3 sequence: CASSFGQQETQYF. In DNA form, the CDR3 reads TGTGCCAGCAGCTTTGGACAGCAAGAGACCCAGTACTTC. The variable domain in full, with the rest retrieved from reference TRBV5-6 and TRBJ2-5, is DAGVTQSPTHLIKTRGQQVTLRCSPKSGHDTVSWYQQALGQGPQFIFQYYEEEERQRGNFPDRFSGHQFPNYSSELNVNALLLGDSALYLCASSFGQQETQYFGPGTRLLVL.